The entry that follows covers one T cell receptor beta chain sequence. The data belong to a study of OX40 agonist ivuxolimab in advanced cancers. The trim removed 7 bases at V and 1 base at J, leaving 7 bases unmatched. The CDR3 is made up of 15 amino acids. The germline V gene has CDR1 SGHVS and CDR2 FQNEAQ. Sequenced by immunoSEQ multiplex PCR; TCRdb stores in-frame clones only, minus some. The data show around 19,000 clones, over 70% seen once. V and J are TRBV7-8 and TRBJ2-1; TRBD1 matches at 7 bases. The source was CD4+ or CD8+ T cells sorted from blood, collected in a trial of the OX40 agonist ivuxolimab. This TCR was recovered from an adult with an advanced solid tumor such as melanoma, head and neck, liver or kidney cancer. In DNA form, the CDR3 reads TGTGCCAGCACCGAGGGGGCGACGTCCTACAATGAGCAGTTCTTC. It translates to CASTEGATSYNEQFF.